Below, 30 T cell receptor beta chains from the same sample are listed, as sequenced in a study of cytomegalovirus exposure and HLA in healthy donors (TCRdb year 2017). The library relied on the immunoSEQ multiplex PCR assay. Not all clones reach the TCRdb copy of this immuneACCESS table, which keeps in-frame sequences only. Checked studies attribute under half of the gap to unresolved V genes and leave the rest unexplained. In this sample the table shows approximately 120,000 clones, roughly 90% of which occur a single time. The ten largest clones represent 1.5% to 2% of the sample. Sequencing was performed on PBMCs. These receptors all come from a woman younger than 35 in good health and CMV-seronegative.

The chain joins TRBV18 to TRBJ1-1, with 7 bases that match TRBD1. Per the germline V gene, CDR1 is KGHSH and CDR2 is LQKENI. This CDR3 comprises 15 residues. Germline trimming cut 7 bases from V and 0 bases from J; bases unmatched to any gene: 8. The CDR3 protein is CASFSTGIMNTEAFF. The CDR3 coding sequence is TGTGCCAGCTTCTCGACAGGGATCATGAACACTGAAGCTTTCTTT. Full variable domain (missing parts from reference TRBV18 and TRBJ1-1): NAGVMQNPRHLVRRRGQEARLRCSPMKGHSHVYWYRQLPEEGLKFMVYLQKENIIDESGMPKERFSAEFPKEGPSILRIQQVVRGDSAAYFCASFSTGIMNTEAFFGQGTRLTVV.

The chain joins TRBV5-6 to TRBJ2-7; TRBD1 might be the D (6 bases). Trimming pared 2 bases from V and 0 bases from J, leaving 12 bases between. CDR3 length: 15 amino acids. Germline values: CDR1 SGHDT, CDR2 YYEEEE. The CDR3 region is CASSLGGIHSYEQYF. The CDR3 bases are TGTGCCAGCAGCTTAGGGGGAATCCACTCCTACGAGCAGTACTTC.

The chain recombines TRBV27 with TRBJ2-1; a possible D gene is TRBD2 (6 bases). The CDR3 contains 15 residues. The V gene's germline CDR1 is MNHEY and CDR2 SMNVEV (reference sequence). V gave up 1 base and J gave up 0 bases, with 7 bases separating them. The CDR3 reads CASSLLGGSYNEQFF. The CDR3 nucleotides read TGTGCCAGCAGTTTATTGGGAGGCTCCTACAATGAGCAGTTCTTC.

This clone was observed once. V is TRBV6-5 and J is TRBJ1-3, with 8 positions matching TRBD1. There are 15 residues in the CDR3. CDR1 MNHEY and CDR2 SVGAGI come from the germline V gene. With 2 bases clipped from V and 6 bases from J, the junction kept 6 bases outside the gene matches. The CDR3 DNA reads TGTGCCAGCAGTTACGAGGGCAGGGGGCAAAACACCATATATTTT. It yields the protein CASSYEGRGQNTIYF.

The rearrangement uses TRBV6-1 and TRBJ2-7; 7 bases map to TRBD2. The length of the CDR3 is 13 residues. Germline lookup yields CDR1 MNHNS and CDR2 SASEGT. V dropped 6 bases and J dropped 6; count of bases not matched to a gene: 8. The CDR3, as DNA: TGTGCCAGCAGAGTGGGGGGGTTTACCGAGCAGTACTTC. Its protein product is CASRVGGFTEQYF.

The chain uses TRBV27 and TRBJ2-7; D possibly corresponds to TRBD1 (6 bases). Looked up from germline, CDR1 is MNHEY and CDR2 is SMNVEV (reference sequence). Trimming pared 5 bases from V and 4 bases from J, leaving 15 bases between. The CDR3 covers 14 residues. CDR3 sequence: CASSVENRVYEQYF. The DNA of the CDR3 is TGTGCCAGCAGTGTGGAGAACAGGGTGTACGAGCAGTACTTC.

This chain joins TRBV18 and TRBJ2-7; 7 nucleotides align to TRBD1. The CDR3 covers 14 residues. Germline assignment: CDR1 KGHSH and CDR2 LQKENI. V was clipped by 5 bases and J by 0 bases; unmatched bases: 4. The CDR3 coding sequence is TGTGCCAGCTCATCGACAGGGTTCTCCTACGAGCAGTACTTC. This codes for CASSSTGFSYEQYF.

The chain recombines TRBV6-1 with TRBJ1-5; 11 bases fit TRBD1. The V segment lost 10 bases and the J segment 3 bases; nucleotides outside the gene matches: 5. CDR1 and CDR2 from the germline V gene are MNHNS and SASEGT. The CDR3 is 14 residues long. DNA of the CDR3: TGTGCCACCAGGACAGGGGGCCCCAATCAGCCCCAGCATTTT. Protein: CATRTGGPNQPQHF.

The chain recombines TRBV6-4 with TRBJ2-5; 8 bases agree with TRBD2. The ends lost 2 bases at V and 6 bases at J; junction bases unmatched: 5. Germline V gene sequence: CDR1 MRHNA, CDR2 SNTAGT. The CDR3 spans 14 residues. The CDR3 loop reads CASSDTGGAKTQYF. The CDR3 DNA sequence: TGTGCCAGCAGTGACACCGGGGGGGCGAAGACCCAGTACTTC.

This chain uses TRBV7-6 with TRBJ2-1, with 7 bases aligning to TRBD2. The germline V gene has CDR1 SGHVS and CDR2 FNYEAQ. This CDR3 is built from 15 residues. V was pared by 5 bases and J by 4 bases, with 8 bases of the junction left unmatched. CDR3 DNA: TGTGCCAGCAGCCCTCTAGCGGTCCCATACAATGAGCAGTTCTTC. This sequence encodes CASSPLAVPYNEQFF.

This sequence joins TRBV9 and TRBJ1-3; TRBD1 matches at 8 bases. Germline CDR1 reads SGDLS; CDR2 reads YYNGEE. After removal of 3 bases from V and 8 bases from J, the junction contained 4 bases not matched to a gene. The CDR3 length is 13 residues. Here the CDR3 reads CASSALQGDTIYF. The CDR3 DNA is TGTGCCAGCAGCGCCCTACAGGGGGACACCATATATTTT.

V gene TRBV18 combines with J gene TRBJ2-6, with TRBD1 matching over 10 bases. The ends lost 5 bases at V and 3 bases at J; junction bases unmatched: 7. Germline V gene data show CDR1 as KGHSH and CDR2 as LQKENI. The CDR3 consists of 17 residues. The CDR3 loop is CASSTATGGHGANVLTF. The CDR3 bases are TGTGCCAGCTCAACAGCGACAGGGGGCCATGGGGCCAACGTCCTGACTTTC.

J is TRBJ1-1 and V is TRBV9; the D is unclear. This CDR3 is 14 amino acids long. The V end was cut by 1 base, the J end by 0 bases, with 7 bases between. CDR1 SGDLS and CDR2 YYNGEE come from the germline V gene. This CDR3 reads CASSVSRLNTEAFF. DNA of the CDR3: TGTGCCAGCAGCGTAAGTCGGTTGAACACTGAAGCTTTCTTT.

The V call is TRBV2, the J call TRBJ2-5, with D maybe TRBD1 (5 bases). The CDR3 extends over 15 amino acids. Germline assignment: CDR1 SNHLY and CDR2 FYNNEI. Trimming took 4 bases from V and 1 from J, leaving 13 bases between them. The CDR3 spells CASSVDKGSQETQYF. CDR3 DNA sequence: TGTGCCAGCAGTGTAGACAAGGGGTCCCAAGAGACCCAGTACTTC.

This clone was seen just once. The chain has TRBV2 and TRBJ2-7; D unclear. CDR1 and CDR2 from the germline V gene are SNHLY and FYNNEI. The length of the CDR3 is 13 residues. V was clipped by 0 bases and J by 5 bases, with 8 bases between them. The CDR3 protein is CASSEARWDEQYF. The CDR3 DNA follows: TGTGCCAGCAGTGAAGCGCGGTGGGACGAGCAGTACTTC. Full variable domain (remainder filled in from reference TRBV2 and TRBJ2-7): EPEVTQTPSHQVTQMGQEVILRCVPISNHLYFYWYRQILGQKVEFLVSFYNNEISEKSEIFDDQFSVERPDGSNFTLKIRSTKLEDSAMYFCASSEARWDEQYFGPGTRLTVT.

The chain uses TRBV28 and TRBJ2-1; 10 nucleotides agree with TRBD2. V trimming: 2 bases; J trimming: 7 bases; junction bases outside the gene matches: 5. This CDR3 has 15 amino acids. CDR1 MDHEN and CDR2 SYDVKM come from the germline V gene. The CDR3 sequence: CASSLGGSGGNEQFF. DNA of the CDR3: TGTGCCAGCAGTTTAGGGGGTAGCGGGGGGAATGAGCAGTTCTTC.

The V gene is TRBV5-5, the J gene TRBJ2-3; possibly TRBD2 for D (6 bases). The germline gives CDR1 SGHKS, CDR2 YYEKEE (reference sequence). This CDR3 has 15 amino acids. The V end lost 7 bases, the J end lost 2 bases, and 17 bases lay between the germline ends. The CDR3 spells CASCLGRDDTDTQYF. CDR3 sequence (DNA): TGTGCCAGCTGCCTGGGGCGGGATGACACAGATACGCAGTATTTT.

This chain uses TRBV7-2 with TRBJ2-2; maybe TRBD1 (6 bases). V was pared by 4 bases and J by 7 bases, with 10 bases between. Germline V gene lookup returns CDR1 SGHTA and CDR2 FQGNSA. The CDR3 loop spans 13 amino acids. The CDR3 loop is CASSSDSLGELFF. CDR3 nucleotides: TGTGCCAGCAGCTCGGACAGCCTCGGGGAGCTGTTTTTT.

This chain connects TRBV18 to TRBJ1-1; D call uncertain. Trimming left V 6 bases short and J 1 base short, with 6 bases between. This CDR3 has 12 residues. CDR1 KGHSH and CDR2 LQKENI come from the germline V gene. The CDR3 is CASSGGNTEAFF. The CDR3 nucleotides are TGTGCCAGCTCTGGCGGGAACACTGAAGCTTTCTTT.

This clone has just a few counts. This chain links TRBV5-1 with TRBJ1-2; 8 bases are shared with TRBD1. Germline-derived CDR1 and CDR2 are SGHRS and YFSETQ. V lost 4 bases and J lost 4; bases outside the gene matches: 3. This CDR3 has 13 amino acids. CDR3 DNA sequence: TGCGCCAGCAGCCCGGACAGGGTCTATGGCTACACCTTC. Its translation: CASSPDRVYGYTF. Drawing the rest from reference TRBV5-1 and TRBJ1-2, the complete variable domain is KAGVTQTPRYLIKTRGQQVTLSCSPISGHRSVSWYQQTPGQGLQFLFEYFSETQRNKGNFPGRFSGRQFSNSRSEMNVSTLELGDSALYLCASSPDRVYGYTFGSGTRLTVV.

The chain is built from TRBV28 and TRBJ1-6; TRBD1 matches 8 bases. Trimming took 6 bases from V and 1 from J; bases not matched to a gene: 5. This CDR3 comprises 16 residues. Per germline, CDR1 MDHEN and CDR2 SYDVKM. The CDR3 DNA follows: TGTGCCAGCAGCCATAGACAGGGGTCCTATAATTCACCCCTCCACTTT. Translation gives CASSHRQGSYNSPLHF.

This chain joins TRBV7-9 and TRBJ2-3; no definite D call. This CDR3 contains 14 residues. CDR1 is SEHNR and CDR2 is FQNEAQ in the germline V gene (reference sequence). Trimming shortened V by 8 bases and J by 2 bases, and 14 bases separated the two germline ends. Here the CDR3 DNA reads TGTGCCAGCCGAGGCCCAAAAATCACAGATACGCAGTATTTT. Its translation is CASRGPKITDTQYF.

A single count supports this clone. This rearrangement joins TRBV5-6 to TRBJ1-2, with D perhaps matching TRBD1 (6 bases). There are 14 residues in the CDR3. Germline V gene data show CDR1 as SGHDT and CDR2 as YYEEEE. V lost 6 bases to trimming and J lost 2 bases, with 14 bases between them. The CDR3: CASNFWQGNYGYTF. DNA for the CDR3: TGTGCCAGCAACTTTTGGCAGGGGAACTATGGCTACACCTTC.

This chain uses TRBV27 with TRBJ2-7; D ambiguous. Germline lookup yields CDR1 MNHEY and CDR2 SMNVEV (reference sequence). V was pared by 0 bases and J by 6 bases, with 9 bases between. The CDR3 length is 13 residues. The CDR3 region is CASSLSSRGEQYF. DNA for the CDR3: TGTGCCAGCAGTTTATCGTCCCGCGGCGAGCAGTACTTC.

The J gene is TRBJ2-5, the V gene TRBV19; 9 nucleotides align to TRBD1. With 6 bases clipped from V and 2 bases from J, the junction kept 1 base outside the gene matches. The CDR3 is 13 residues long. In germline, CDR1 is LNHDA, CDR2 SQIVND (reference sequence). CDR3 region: CASRGQGQETQYF. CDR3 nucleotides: TGTGCCAGTAGGGGACAGGGACAAGAGACCCAGTACTTC.

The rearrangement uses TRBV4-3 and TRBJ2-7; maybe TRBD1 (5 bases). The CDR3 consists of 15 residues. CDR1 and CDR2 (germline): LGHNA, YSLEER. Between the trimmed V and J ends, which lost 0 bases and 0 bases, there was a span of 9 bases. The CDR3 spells CASSQDPDNSYEQYF. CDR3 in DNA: TGCGCCAGCAGCCAAGACCCGGACAACTCCTACGAGCAGTACTTC.

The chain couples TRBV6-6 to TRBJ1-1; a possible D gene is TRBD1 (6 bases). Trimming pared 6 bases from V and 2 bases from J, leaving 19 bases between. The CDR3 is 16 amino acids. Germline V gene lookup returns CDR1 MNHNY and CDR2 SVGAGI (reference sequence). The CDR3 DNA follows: TGTGCCAGCAGCCATCCCAGGGGCATTAGTAACACTGAAGCTTTCTTT. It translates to CASSHPRGISNTEAFF.

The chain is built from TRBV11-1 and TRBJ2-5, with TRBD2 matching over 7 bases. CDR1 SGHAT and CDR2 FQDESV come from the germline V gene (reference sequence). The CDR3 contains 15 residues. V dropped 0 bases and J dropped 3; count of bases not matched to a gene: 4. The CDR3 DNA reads TGTGCCAGCAGCTTAGCGAGGACTAGAAAAGAGACCCAGTACTTC. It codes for CASSLARTRKETQYF.

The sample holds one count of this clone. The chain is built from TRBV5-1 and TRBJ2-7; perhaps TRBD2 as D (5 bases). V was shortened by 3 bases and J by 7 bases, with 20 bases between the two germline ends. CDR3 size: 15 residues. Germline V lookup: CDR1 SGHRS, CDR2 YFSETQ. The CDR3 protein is CASSSGAGSLREQYF. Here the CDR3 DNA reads TGCGCCAGCAGCTCTGGCGCGGGTAGTCTTCGGGAGCAGTACTTC.

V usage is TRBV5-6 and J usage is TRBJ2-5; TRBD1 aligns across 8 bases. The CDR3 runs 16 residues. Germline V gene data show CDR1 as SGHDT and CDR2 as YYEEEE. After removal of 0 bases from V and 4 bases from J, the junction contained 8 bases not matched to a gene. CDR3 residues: CASSLVVTGVGETQYF. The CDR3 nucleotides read TGTGCCAGCAGCTTGGTTGTGACAGGGGTAGGAGAGACCCAGTACTTC.